A selection of T cell receptor beta chains follows, all from one sample in a study of cytomegalovirus exposure and HLA in healthy donors. The method was immunoSEQ multiplex PCR; TCRdb's version includes in-frame clones alone and lacks a portion of them. The table shows about 82,000 clones, with over 75% occurring only once. The specimen sequenced was PBMCs. The receptors derive from a man between 45 and 60 years old in good health and CMV-seronegative. The CDR3 runs from the conserved cysteine through the conserved F or W. Each record gives: V gene, J gene, D gene, clone size, CDR3 protein, CDR3 DNA. The D gene is left open where the match is weak. Some rows have no size entry. The others give once, few or many, or a class for an expanded clone.

V gene: TRBV30; J gene: TRBJ1-6; D gene: NA; clone size: NA; CDR3 protein: CAWTGSNNSPLHF; CDR3 DNA: TGTGCCTGGACCGGGAGTAATAATTCACCCCTCCACTTT
V gene: TRBV28; J gene: TRBJ1-1; D gene: NA; clone size: few; CDR3 protein: CASRSEGTEAFF; CDR3 DNA: TGTGCCAGCAGGTCTGAGGGCACTGAAGCTTTCTTT
V gene: TRBV5-1; J gene: TRBJ2-3; D gene: TRBD2; clone size: NA; CDR3 protein: CASSSGTTQGTDTQYF; CDR3 DNA: TGCGCCAGCAGCTCGGGGACTACCCAAGGCACAGATACGCAGTATTTT
V gene: TRBV28; J gene: TRBJ1-5; D gene: NA; clone size: few; CDR3 protein: CASSSYQPQHF; CDR3 DNA: TGTGCCAGCAGTTCGTATCAGCCCCAGCATTTT
V gene: TRBV30; J gene: TRBJ1-2; D gene: TRBD1; clone size: once; CDR3 protein: CAWTGQGRNYGYTF; CDR3 DNA: TGTGCCTGGACCGGACAGGGGCGAAACTATGGCTACACCTTC
V gene: TRBV5-1; J gene: TRBJ1-2; D gene: NA; clone size: NA; CDR3 protein: CASSFPGIANYGYTF; CDR3 DNA: TGCGCCAGCAGCTTCCCAGGGATAGCTAACTATGGCTACACCTTC
V gene: TRBV4-1; J gene: TRBJ2-3; D gene: TRBD2; clone size: few; CDR3 protein: CASSQDPPRGGLTDTQYF; CDR3 DNA: TGCGCCAGCAGCCAAGATCCCCCCCGGGGGGGGTTGACAGATACGCAGTATTTT
V gene: TRBV9; J gene: TRBJ2-1; D gene: NA; clone size: once; CDR3 protein: CASSVDSSFYNEQFF; CDR3 DNA: TGTGCCAGCAGCGTAGATAGCTCCTTTTACAATGAGCAGTTCTTC
V gene: TRBV7-9; J gene: TRBJ1-6; D gene: NA; clone size: NA; CDR3 protein: CASSRQLPGGISPLHF; CDR3 DNA: TGTGCCAGTAGCCGACAGCTACCAGGCGGCATTTCACCCCTCCACTTT
V gene: TRBV9; J gene: TRBJ1-1; D gene: NA; clone size: NA; CDR3 protein: CASSGIGGDEAFF; CDR3 DNA: TGTGCCAGCAGCGGAATAGGGGGGGACGAAGCTTTCTTT
V gene: TRBV4-2; J gene: TRBJ2-3; D gene: NA; clone size: NA; CDR3 protein: CASSQVQVPDTQYF; CDR3 DNA: TGTGCCAGCAGCCAAGTACAAGTCCCAGATACGCAGTATTTT
V gene: TRBV9; J gene: TRBJ2-2; D gene: TRBD2; clone size: once; CDR3 protein: CASSAAGGPTGELFF; CDR3 DNA: TGTGCCAGCAGCGCAGCGGGGGGGCCCACCGGGGAGCTGTTTTTT
V gene: TRBV6-5; J gene: TRBJ2-5; D gene: NA; clone size: once; CDR3 protein: CASSQTRDKGTQYF; CDR3 DNA: TGTGCCAGCAGTCAAACTAGGGATAAAGGGACCCAGTACTTC
V gene: TRBV11-2; J gene: TRBJ2-1; D gene: TRBD2; clone size: once; CDR3 protein: CASSLEPGLAGYEQFF; CDR3 DNA: TGTGCCAGCAGCTTAGAACCGGGACTAGCGGGTTATGAGCAGTTCTTC
V gene: TRBV20-1; J gene: TRBJ2-5; D gene: NA; clone size: NA; CDR3 protein: CSAWRETQYF; CDR3 DNA: TGCAGTGCTTGGAGGGAGACCCAGTACTTC
V gene: TRBV7-8; J gene: TRBJ1-1; D gene: NA; clone size: NA; CDR3 protein: CASSLVTGTEAFF; CDR3 DNA: TGTGCCAGCAGCTTAGTTACGGGCACTGAAGCTTTCTTT
V gene: TRBV27; J gene: TRBJ2-3; D gene: TRBD1; clone size: few; CDR3 protein: CASSLASPGRGTDTQYF; CDR3 DNA: TGTGCCAGCAGTTTAGCCTCTCCGGGCAGGGGGACAGATACGCAGTATTTT
V gene: TRBV6-5; J gene: TRBJ1-1; D gene: NA; clone size: few; CDR3 protein: CASSSDYTEAFF; CDR3 DNA: TGTGCCAGCAGTTCGGACTACACTGAAGCTTTCTTT
V gene: TRBV2; J gene: TRBJ2-5; D gene: TRBD2; clone size: NA; CDR3 protein: CASSDTAGGVKETQYF; CDR3 DNA: TGTGCCAGCAGTGACACAGCGGGGGGTGTAAAAGAGACCCAGTACTTC
V gene: TRBV9; J gene: TRBJ1-4; D gene: TRBD1; clone size: NA; CDR3 protein: CASSPGQGNEKLFF; CDR3 DNA: TGTGCCAGCAGCCCTGGACAGGGGAATGAAAAACTGTTTTTT
V gene: TRBV6-5; J gene: TRBJ1-2; D gene: NA; clone size: NA; CDR3 protein: CASSYDPGHPEGYTF; CDR3 DNA: TGTGCCAGCAGTTACGATCCGGGTCATCCGGAAGGCTACACCTTC
V gene: TRBV2; J gene: TRBJ2-1; D gene: NA; clone size: NA; CDR3 protein: CATGLADSSYNEQFF; CDR3 DNA: TGTGCCACCGGACTCGCCGATAGCTCCTACAATGAGCAGTTCTTC
V gene: TRBV7-9; J gene: TRBJ1-2; D gene: NA; clone size: NA; CDR3 protein: CASSPTDRVENGYTF; CDR3 DNA: TGTGCCAGCAGCCCCACCGACCGGGTCGAGAACGGCTACACCTTC
V gene: TRBV7-9; J gene: TRBJ1-2; D gene: TRBD1; clone size: NA; CDR3 protein: CASSLGGQGGYTF; CDR3 DNA: TGTGCCAGCAGCCTAGGAGGACAGGGTGGCTACACCTTC
V gene: TRBV2; J gene: TRBJ1-3; D gene: NA; clone size: NA; CDR3 protein: CASSEEYARSGNTIYF; CDR3 DNA: TGTGCCAGCAGTGAGGAGTATGCGCGCTCTGGAAACACCATATATTTT
V gene: TRBV18; J gene: TRBJ2-1; D gene: TRBD1; clone size: NA; CDR3 protein: CASSPGSGGYNEQFF; CDR3 DNA: TGTGCCAGCTCACCAGGTTCAGGGGGCTACAATGAGCAGTTCTTC
V gene: TRBV5-6; J gene: TRBJ1-5; D gene: NA; clone size: NA; CDR3 protein: CASSIGGVGQPQHF; CDR3 DNA: TGTGCCAGCAGCATTGGGGGGGTGGGTCAGCCCCAGCATTTT
V gene: TRBV19; J gene: TRBJ1-5; D gene: NA; clone size: NA; CDR3 protein: CASRIRGDGGNQPQHF; CDR3 DNA: TGTGCCAGTAGAATCCGGGGGGACGGGGGCAATCAGCCCCAGCATTTT
V gene: TRBV2; J gene: TRBJ2-1; D gene: TRBD2; clone size: once; CDR3 protein: CASSLGTSGGAGEQFF; CDR3 DNA: TGTGCCAGCAGTCTCGGGACTAGCGGGGGGGCCGGTGAGCAGTTCTTC
V gene: TRBV5-6; J gene: TRBJ2-5; D gene: NA; clone size: few; CDR3 protein: CASSHSQGGETQYF; CDR3 DNA: TGTGCCAGCAGCCACTCACAGGGCGGAGAGACCCAGTACTTC
V gene: TRBV9; J gene: TRBJ2-3; D gene: TRBD2; clone size: NA; CDR3 protein: CASSHTSVPDTQYF; CDR3 DNA: TGTGCCAGCAGCCATACTAGCGTGCCAGATACGCAGTATTTT
V gene: TRBV5-8; J gene: TRBJ2-2; D gene: NA; clone size: NA; CDR3 protein: CASTRTDTGELFF; CDR3 DNA: TGTGCCAGCACCAGGACAGACACCGGGGAGCTGTTTTTT
V gene: TRBV4-1; J gene: TRBJ2-3; D gene: NA; clone size: NA; CDR3 protein: CASSQAILEIQDTQYF; CDR3 DNA: TGCGCCAGCAGCCAGGCCATACTAGAGATACAGGATACGCAGTATTTT
V gene: TRBV4-3; J gene: TRBJ1-4; D gene: TRBD1; clone size: NA; CDR3 protein: CASSLGGQDNEKLFF; CDR3 DNA: TGCGCCAGCAGCCTGGGGGGACAGGATAATGAAAAACTGTTTTTT
V gene: TRBV15; J gene: TRBJ2-1; D gene: TRBD2; clone size: NA; CDR3 protein: CATRQRTSGGTYNEQFF; CDR3 DNA: TGTGCCACCAGACAAAGGACTAGCGGGGGGACATACAATGAGCAGTTCTTC
V gene: TRBV5-1; J gene: TRBJ2-7; D gene: TRBD1; clone size: NA; CDR3 protein: CASSIRTGTPTYEQYF; CDR3 DNA: TGCGCCAGCAGCATAAGGACAGGAACCCCAACCTACGAGCAGTACTTC
V gene: TRBV5-4; J gene: TRBJ2-7; D gene: TRBD1; clone size: NA; CDR3 protein: CASSLAQTGESYEQYF; CDR3 DNA: TGTGCCAGCAGCTTGGCTCAAACAGGGGAAAGCTACGAGCAGTACTTC
V gene: TRBV28; J gene: TRBJ1-2; D gene: NA; clone size: NA; CDR3 protein: CASSFSGGNYGYTF; CDR3 DNA: TGTGCCAGCAGTTTCTCGGGCGGGAACTATGGCTACACCTTC
V gene: TRBV5-6; J gene: TRBJ1-1; D gene: NA; clone size: NA; CDR3 protein: CASSSTGGSAEAFF; CDR3 DNA: TGTGCCAGCAGTAGTACAGGAGGGAGTGCTGAAGCTTTCTTT
V gene: TRBV6-1; J gene: TRBJ2-4; D gene: NA; clone size: NA; CDR3 protein: CASSVPTLAKNIQYF; CDR3 DNA: TGTGCCAGCAGTGTCCCAACTCTAGCCAAAAACATTCAGTACTTC
V gene: TRBV5-4; J gene: TRBJ2-7; D gene: NA; clone size: NA; CDR3 protein: CASSFKGHSYEQYF; CDR3 DNA: TGTGCCAGCAGCTTTAAGGGGCACTCCTACGAGCAGTACTTC
V gene: TRBV7-9; J gene: TRBJ2-2; D gene: TRBD1; clone size: NA; CDR3 protein: CASSLADRGQAGELFF; CDR3 DNA: TGTGCCAGCAGCTTAGCTGACAGGGGGCAGGCCGGGGAGCTGTTTTTT
V gene: TRBV5-4; J gene: TRBJ1-6; D gene: TRBD1; clone size: few; CDR3 protein: CASSPGQSSYNSPLHF; CDR3 DNA: TGTGCCAGCAGCCCGGGACAGAGCTCCTATAATTCACCCCTCCACTTT
V gene: TRBV4-2; J gene: TRBJ2-2; D gene: TRBD2; clone size: once; CDR3 protein: CASSQEMLRGVTSTGELFF; CDR3 DNA: TGTGCCAGCAGCCAAGAGATGTTGCGGGGGGTTACGAGCACCGGGGAGCTGTTTTTT
V gene: TRBV5-6; J gene: TRBJ2-3; D gene: TRBD1; clone size: NA; CDR3 protein: CASSLAYRGVDTQYF; CDR3 DNA: TGTGCCAGCAGCTTGGCGTACAGGGGGGTAGATACGCAGTATTTT
V gene: TRBV11-2; J gene: TRBJ2-5; D gene: NA; clone size: few; CDR3 protein: CASSLVLGDVETQYF; CDR3 DNA: TGTGCCAGCAGCTTAGTACTAGGAGACGTGGAGACCCAGTACTTC
V gene: TRBV5-1; J gene: TRBJ2-3; D gene: TRBD2; clone size: once; CDR3 protein: CASSSTGLAGGTDTQYF; CDR3 DNA: TGCGCCAGCAGCTCAACCGGACTAGCGGGGGGGACAGATACGCAGTATTTT
V gene: TRBV5-1; J gene: TRBJ1-6; D gene: TRBD1; clone size: NA; CDR3 protein: CASSTTSGGSSPLHF; CDR3 DNA: TGCGCCAGCAGCACAACCTCAGGGGGCAGCTCACCCCTCCACTTT
V gene: TRBV19; J gene: TRBJ1-6; D gene: TRBD1; clone size: NA; CDR3 protein: CAGGQGWNSPLHF; CDR3 DNA: TGTGCCGGGGGACAGGGGTGGAATTCACCCCTCCACTTT
V gene: TRBV5-1; J gene: TRBJ1-1; D gene: NA; clone size: NA; CDR3 protein: CASSLGFGGGPSEAFF; CDR3 DNA: TGCGCCAGCAGCTTGGGGTTTGGCGGGGGGCCGAGTGAAGCTTTCTTT
V gene: TRBV11-3; J gene: TRBJ2-7; D gene: NA; clone size: NA; CDR3 protein: CASSPDSTYEQYF; CDR3 DNA: TGTGCCAGCAGCCCGGACAGCACCTACGAGCAGTACTTC